This TCR beta chain was identified in a study of CD8 T cells in Susac syndrome. Between the trimmed V and J ends, which lost 0 bases and 2 bases, there was a span of 8 bases. Germline CDR1 is DFQATT and CDR2 is SNEGSKA (reference sequence). The CDR3 spans 13 residues. About 0.5 to 1 ug RNA was reverse transcribed with random hexamers. Amplification of TCR beta CDR3 was carried out by immunoSEQ multiplex PCR, which covered 54 Vbeta and 13 Jbeta segments. TCRdb re-analysed the immunoSEQ multiplex PCR reads in MiXCR, keeping a single row per CDR3 protein. The profile shows about 300,000 distinct CDR3 sequences, around 91% of them singletons. The study used treatment-naive patients who had stable or active relapsing-remitting disease as multiple sclerosis controls. Bulk CD8+ and CD4+ cells came from magnetic negative isolation; CD8+ TEMRA by FACS.

This TCR was sampled from a human donor with multiple sclerosis. The chain joins TRBV20-1 to TRBJ2-7; D is ambiguous. The sample was CD8+ T cells from PBMCs. CDR3 coding DNA: TGCAGTGCTAGAGATGACAATGCCTACGAGCAGTACTTC. This sequence encodes CSARDDNAYEQYF.